This T cell receptor (beta chain) originates from a study of T cells in Graves' hyperthyroidism and ophthalmopathy. Findings and caveats of the study: Most thyroid clonotypes that were expanded above 0.001 also turned up in blood.

Exclusion followed for patients with uncontrolled infection, other autoimmune disease, pregnancy or lactation. The authors took PBMCs from 8 to 10 ml fresh peripheral blood. Amplification of TCR beta CDR3 regions used RNA as the template. HTBI primers were used for first-round RT-PCR of the TCR CDR3. TCRdb re-called the multiplex PCR reads through MiXCR, storing one row per CDR3 protein. The repertoire consists of about 350,000 distinct CDR3 sequences, with more than 11% occurring once and the leading ten covering around 25%. Germline V gene sequence: CDR1 MNHEY, CDR2 SVGEGT. The CDR3 consists of 13 residues. V lost 4 bases to trimming and J lost 4 bases, with 10 bases between them. This clonotype was seen ten or more times. Its specificity is unknown.

The source material was blood. The V and J genes are TRBV6-2 or TRBV6-3 and TRBJ2-5; no clear D gene. The sequence was obtained from a woman between 25 and 40 years old with Graves' hyperthyroidism. The CDR3 sequence is CASSFSTRETQYF. As DNA, the CDR3 is TGTGCCAGCAGTTTCTCCACCCGAGAGACCCAGTACTTC.